Listed here is a single T cell receptor beta chain. Germline CDR1 SGHRS, CDR2 YFSETQ. Trimming stripped 0 bases from V and 6 bases from J, with 12 bases between. The CDR3 totals 14 residues. The sample is drawn from a study of blood T cell repertoires in COVID-19. Study details: Whether acute or convalescent, the COVID-19 samples came from the United States, Italy and Spain.

Here immunoSEQ multiplex PCR was the method, and the copy in TCRdb shows in-frame clones only, minus some. The repertoire consists of roughly 90,000 clones, with over 80% occurring once and the leading ten covering 31%. This chain links TRBV5-1 with TRBJ1-1, with D unresolved. The receptor was derived from an elderly woman with active or convalescent COVID-19. Sequenced material: peripheral blood. The CDR3 bases are TGCGCCAGCAGCTTGGAAGGGAGACTGGCTGAAGCTTTCTTT. As protein: CASSLEGRLAEAFF.